This T cell receptor (beta chain) was recovered during a study of post-analysis software for immune sequencing data. About the study: The disease courses spanned relapsing-remitting, secondary progressive and progressive-relapsing forms of multiple sclerosis.

Whole-study findings and limits: Higher frequency in patients than in controls was seen for about 5 TRBV segments, with TRBV5-6, TRBV5-1 and TRBV20-1 among them. Normalized Chao1 diversity in multiple sclerosis patients fell significantly below that of controls.

Unique molecular identifiers featured in each of the TCR beta cDNA libraries. TCRdb fed the PCR reads into MiXCR, producing one record per CDR3 protein. The sample has around 150,000 distinct CDR3 sequences, under 40% seen once. This clonotype was detected a few times. What it binds is not known. The germline CDR1 and CDR2 sequences are SEHNR and FQNEAQ (reference sequence). V was pared by 4 bases and J by 4 bases, with 4 bases between. This CDR3 contains 11 residues. This sample comprised blood, obtained after autologous hematopoietic stem cell transplantation. The receptor comes from a girl between 5 and 17 years old with multiple sclerosis. This sequence joins TRBV7-9 and TRBJ1-1; D not certain. The CDR3 DNA follows: TGTGCCAGCAGCTGGGTCACTGAAGCTTTCTTT. Amino acids: CASSWVTEAFF. Full variable domain (missing parts from reference TRBV7-9 and TRBJ1-1): DTGVSQNPRHKITKRGQNVTFRCDPISEHNRLYWYRQTLGQGPEFLTYFQNEAQLEKSRLLSDRFSAERPKGSFSTLEIQRTEQGDSAMYLCASSWVTEAFFGQGTRLTVV.